This is a list of T cell receptor beta chains from one sample in a study of blood T cell repertoires in COVID-19. Method: immunoSEQ multiplex PCR; TCRdb's copy keeps in-frame clones and lacks some. The repertoire consists of 250,000 to 300,000 clones, with about 90% occurring once and the leading ten covering 1% to 1.5%. Sequences were obtained from PBMCs or T cells enriched from blood (not recorded which). These receptors were taken from a human donor in a cohort exposed to, infected with or recovered from COVID-19 (not recorded which). The donor label of this sample is uncertain. CDR3s include the opening cysteine and the closing phenylalanine or tryptophan. The D gene is left open where the match is weak. The size entry is marked missing in some rows and otherwise reads once, few, many or a size class.

CDR3 protein: CASSPRTEPTGELFF; CDR3 DNA: TGTGCCAGCAGTCCCCGGACAGAACCCACCGGGGAGCTGTTTTTT; J gene: TRBJ2-2; V gene: TRBV6-5; D gene: -; clone size: -
CDR3 protein: CASSLPSAGGPQYF; CDR3 DNA: TGTGCCAGCAGCCTCCCCTCCGCGGGGGGGCCCCAGTACTTC; J gene: TRBJ2-5; V gene: TRBV7-8; D gene: TRBD2; clone size: once
CDR3 protein: CASSLSAYEQYF; CDR3 DNA: TGTGCCAGCAGCTTGTCGGCCTACGAGCAGTACTTC; J gene: TRBJ2-7; V gene: TRBV5-8; D gene: -; clone size: -
CDR3 protein: CASSFPGAALTF; CDR3 DNA: TGTGCCAGTAGCTTCCCTGGGGCGGCTCTCACCTTC; J gene: TRBJ1-2; V gene: TRBV19; D gene: -; clone size: -
CDR3 protein: CASTGQVNSPLHF; CDR3 DNA: TGTGCCAGCACAGGACAGGTGAATTCACCCCTCCACTTT; J gene: TRBJ1-6; V gene: TRBV3-1/TRBV3-2; D gene: TRBD1; clone size: few
CDR3 protein: CASSPIPGGTEAFF; CDR3 DNA: TGCGCCAGCAGCCCTATCCCCGGGGGAACTGAAGCTTTCTTT; J gene: TRBJ1-1; V gene: TRBV4-1; D gene: -; clone size: -
CDR3 protein: CASSPISWTGGRNSPLHF; CDR3 DNA: TGTGCCAGCAGCCCGATCTCTTGGACAGGGGGGAGGAATTCACCCCTCCACTTT; J gene: TRBJ1-6; V gene: TRBV27; D gene: TRBD1; clone size: -
CDR3 protein: CASSPPRGPQETQYF; CDR3 DNA: TGTGCCAGCAGCCCCCCCAGGGGACCTCAAGAGACCCAGTACTTC; J gene: TRBJ2-5; V gene: TRBV7-6; D gene: -; clone size: -
CDR3 protein: CASRPSSGLHRELFF; CDR3 DNA: TGTGCCAGCAGGCCCTCTAGCGGGCTACACCGGGAGCTGTTTTTT; J gene: TRBJ2-2; V gene: TRBV7-2; D gene: TRBD2; clone size: -
CDR3 protein: CASTRNSGANNEQFF; CDR3 DNA: TGTGCCAGCACCCGAAACAGCGGGGCTAACAATGAGCAGTTCTTC; J gene: TRBJ2-1; V gene: TRBV6-5; D gene: TRBD2; clone size: -
CDR3 protein: CASSVAASRLEAFF; CDR3 DNA: TGTGCCAGCAGCGTAGCTGCCAGCAGGCTTGAAGCTTTCTTT; J gene: TRBJ1-1; V gene: TRBV9; D gene: -; clone size: -
CDR3 protein: CASSSGTGATDTQYF; CDR3 DNA: TGTGCCAGCAGTTCAGGGACAGGGGCCACAGATACGCAGTATTTT; J gene: TRBJ2-3; V gene: TRBV6-5; D gene: TRBD1; clone size: -
CDR3 protein: CASSVAGTNTEAFF; CDR3 DNA: TGTGCCAGCAGCGTAGCAGGGACTAACACTGAAGCTTTCTTT; J gene: TRBJ1-1; V gene: TRBV9; D gene: -; clone size: -
CDR3 protein: CSASSSREANYEQYF; CDR3 DNA: TGCAGTGCTAGTTCGTCCCGTGAGGCAAACTACGAGCAGTACTTC; J gene: TRBJ2-7; V gene: TRBV20-1; D gene: -; clone size: -
CDR3 protein: CAISSAGLQRGKDYTQYF; CDR3 DNA: TGTGCCATCAGCTCCGCGGGGTTGCAGCGGGGGAAAGATTATACGCAGTATTTT; J gene: TRBJ2-3; V gene: TRBV10-3; D gene: TRBD2; clone size: -
CDR3 protein: CASSIQTGEGSNYGYTF; CDR3 DNA: TGTGCCAGTAGTATCCAGACAGGGGAGGGGAGTAACTATGGCTACACCTTC; J gene: TRBJ1-2; V gene: TRBV19; D gene: TRBD1; clone size: -
CDR3 protein: CASQTGYSNQPQHF; CDR3 DNA: TGTGCCAGTCAAACAGGGTATAGCAATCAGCCCCAGCATTTT; J gene: TRBJ1-5; V gene: TRBV19; D gene: -; clone size: once
CDR3 protein: CASSSRQGKNEQFF; CDR3 DNA: TGTGCCAGCAGCTCAAGACAGGGAAAGAATGAGCAGTTCTTC; J gene: TRBJ2-1; V gene: TRBV11-3; D gene: TRBD1; clone size: -
CDR3 protein: CASSPTGGANEKLFF; CDR3 DNA: TGTGCCAGCTCACCGACAGGGGGGGCTAATGAAAAACTGTTTTTT; J gene: TRBJ1-4; V gene: TRBV18; D gene: TRBD1; clone size: -
CDR3 protein: CASSHDRDTEAFF; CDR3 DNA: TGTGCCAGCAGCCACGATCGGGACACTGAAGCTTTCTTT; J gene: TRBJ1-1; V gene: TRBV7-9; D gene: -; clone size: once
CDR3 protein: CASRRSSYEQYF; CDR3 DNA: TGTGCCAGCCGCCGGTCATCGTACGAGCAGTACTTC; J gene: TRBJ2-7; V gene: TRBV27; D gene: -; clone size: -
CDR3 protein: CASSPRTGHGYTF; CDR3 DNA: TGTGCCAGCAGCCCTCGGACAGGGCACGGCTACACCTTC; J gene: TRBJ1-2; V gene: TRBV12-3/TRBV12-4; D gene: TRBD1; clone size: once